This is a list of T cell receptor beta chains from one sample in a study of cytomegalovirus exposure and HLA in healthy donors. The protocol was immunoSEQ multiplex PCR, while the TCRdb copy is restricted to in-frame clones and leaves out a portion. Of 150,000 or so clones listed, more than 60% are singletons. Input material: PBMCs. The origin of the receptors is a man between 18 and 29 years old in good health and CMV-seropositive. Both conserved end residues are part of each CDR3. The D gene is left open where the match is weak. Where a row states a size, it is once, few, many or the class of an expanded clone; other rows omit it.

>TRBJ1-5|-|-|TRBV4-1
CASSQEGDSNQPQHF
TGCGCCAGCAGCCAAGAAGGGGATAGCAATCAGCCCCAGCATTTT
>TRBJ2-7|TRBD2|-|TRBV27
CASSLRTGTSPYEQYF
TGTGCCAGCAGTTTGCGAACCGGGACTAGCCCCTACGAGCAGTACTTC
>TRBJ2-7|TRBD2|-|TRBV6-1
CASSGHRFREATTYEQYF
TGTGCCAGCAGTGGCCATCGATTCCGGGAGGCGACTACCTACGAGCAGTACTTC
>TRBJ1-3|-|once|TRBV7-6
CASSSTGGSGSSGNTIYF
TGTGCCAGCAGCTCAACCGGCGGGAGCGGGAGCTCTGGAAACACCATATATTTT
>TRBJ2-7|TRBD2|-|TRBV5-4
CASSLSGSMHEQYF
TGTGCCAGCAGCTTGAGCGGGAGTATGCACGAGCAGTACTTC
>TRBJ1-1|-|-|TRBV4-1
CASSQTHRDGAFF
TGCGCCAGCAGCCAGACTCACAGGGACGGAGCTTTCTTT
>TRBJ1-2|-|-|TRBV14
CASSQDPVLGYTF
TGTGCCAGCAGCCAAGATCCGGTTTTAGGCTACACCTTC
>TRBJ1-5|TRBD1|-|TRBV6-5
CASSPDRAGQPQHF
TGTGCCAGCAGTCCCGACAGGGCCGGGCAGCCCCAGCATTTT
>TRBJ1-1|-|few|TRBV7-6
CASSLGQEGNTEAFF
TGTGCCAGCAGCTTAGGGCAGGAGGGGAACACTGAAGCTTTCTTT
>TRBJ2-3|TRBD1|few|TRBV28
CASSLIRGKFTDTQYF
TGTGCCAGCAGTTTAATCAGGGGGAAATTCACAGATACGCAGTATTTT
>TRBJ1-1|-|-|TRBV6-1
CASSILGRIRTEAFF
TGTGCCAGCAGCATACTTGGGAGGATTCGAACTGAAGCTTTCTTT
>TRBJ1-2|TRBD1|-|TRBV7-9
CASSPGQVGGYTF
TGTGCCAGCAGCCCGGGACAGGTTGGTGGCTACACCTTC
>TRBJ1-2|-|few|TRBV5-4
CASSSPGPYGYTF
TGTGCCAGCAGCTCTCCAGGGCCTTATGGCTACACCTTC
>TRBJ1-4|TRBD1|few|TRBV2
CASSPDRGTNEKLFF
TGTGCCAGCAGCCCTGACAGGGGGACAAATGAAAAACTGTTTTTT
>TRBJ2-7|-|-|TRBV2
CASSGEEASYEQYF
TGTGCCAGCAGTGGAGAAGAGGCGTCCTACGAGCAGTACTTC
>TRBJ2-1|TRBD2|-|TRBV28
CASSLSLAGSYNEQFF
TGTGCCAGCAGTTTAAGTCTAGCGGGATCCTACAATGAGCAGTTCTTC
>TRBJ2-3|-|-|TRBV30
CAWSFAAMYTQYF
TGTGCCTGGAGTTTCGCGGCCATGTATACGCAGTATTTT
>TRBJ2-7|-|once|TRBV5-6
CASSFQGRVQQYF
TGTGCCAGCAGCTTCCAGGGGAGGGTCCAGCAGTACTTC
>TRBJ2-7|TRBD1|-|TRBV15
CATSRRRQGQYEQYF
TGTGCCACCAGCCGAAGGAGACAGGGACAATACGAGCAGTACTTC
>TRBJ2-1|-|-|TRBV29-1
CSGTWGAYNEQFF
TGCAGCGGGACGTGGGGAGCGTACAATGAGCAGTTCTTC
>TRBJ1-1|-|-|TRBV6-5
CASSRGNRATEAFF
TGTGCCAGCTCCAGAGGGAATCGGGCTACTGAAGCTTTCTTT
>TRBJ2-1|-|-|TRBV5-4
CASSLDTRGVDEQFF
TGTGCCAGCAGCTTGGATACTCGCGGGGTGGATGAGCAGTTCTTC
>TRBJ1-2|TRBD1|-|TRBV10-3
CAIRSPGQGDNYGYTF
TGTGCCATCAGGAGTCCAGGACAGGGGGATAACTATGGCTACACCTTC
>TRBJ2-5|TRBD1|-|TRBV7-8
CASRHRTGSKETQYF
TGTGCCAGCAGACATCGGACAGGCTCAAAAGAGACCCAGTACTTC
>TRBJ1-1|TRBD1|-|TRBV30
CACMTGFWNEAFF
TGTGCCTGCATGACAGGGTTTTGGAATGAAGCTTTCTTT
>TRBJ2-1|-|-|TRBV28
CASNIVADKSNEQFF
TGTGCCAGCAACATCGTGGCGGATAAGAGTAATGAGCAGTTCTTC
>TRBJ2-4|-|-|TRBV7-9
CASNLLSGTQNIQYF
TGTGCCAGCAACCTGCTTAGCGGCACACAAAACATTCAGTACTTC
>TRBJ2-2|-|-|TRBV9
CASSVDRRNTGELFF
TGTGCCAGCAGCGTAGATAGGAGAAACACCGGGGAGCTGTTTTTT